A single sample is the source of the 24 T cell receptor beta chains below, sequenced in a study of T cells of healthy individuals. MiXCR, run by TCRdb on the 5' RACE reads, gives a single entry per CDR3 protein. The table includes 95,000 to 100,000 distinct CDR3 sequences, 15% to 20% detected once. These receptors all stem from a human donor in good health.

This clonotype was detected many times. The V call is TRBV14, the J call TRBJ2-1; possibly TRBD2 for D (6 bases). Trimming stripped 11 bases from V and 3 bases from J, with 14 bases between. Germline V gene sequence: CDR1 SGHDN, CDR2 FVKESK. This CDR3 has 13 amino acids. As DNA, the CDR3 is TGTGCCTCTAGCGCCGGGCACTACAATGAGCAGTTCTTC. Its translation: CASSAGHYNEQFF.

This sequence joins TRBV20-1 and TRBJ1-4; 9 bases line up with TRBD1. Trimming at V came to 0 bases and at J to 10 bases, leaving 3 bases not matched to a gene. Germline V CDR1 and CDR2: DFQATT, SNEGSKA (reference sequence). The CDR3 loop spans 13 amino acids. CDR3 DNA: TGCAGTGCTAGAGAGGGGACAGGGCCAAAACTGTTTTTT. This codes for CSAREGTGPKLFF.

The chain recombines TRBV6-6 with TRBJ2-5, with a weak D call TRBD1 (5 bases). Trimming left V 4 bases short and J 3 bases short, with 9 bases between. The CDR3 covers 13 residues. Germline values: CDR1 MNHNY, CDR2 SVGAGI (reference sequence). The CDR3 is CASSWTREETQYF. CDR3 bases: TGTGCCAGCAGTTGGACAAGGGAAGAGACCCAGTACTTC.

The chain employs TRBV20-1 and TRBJ1-2, with 9 bases fitting TRBD1. The CDR3 consists of 15 residues. The J segment lost 6 bases and the V segment lost 1 base, leaving 9 bases of the junction unmatched. CDR1 and CDR2 from the germline V gene are DFQATT and SNEGSKA (reference sequence). CDR3 sequence (DNA): TGCAGTGCTAGAGCCCGGGACAGGGAGTTGGATGGCTACACCTTC. This codes for CSARARDRELDGYTF.

V usage is TRBV5-1 and J usage is TRBJ2-2; D gene ambiguous. V was pared by 0 bases and J by 2 bases, with 8 bases between. The CDR3 contains 15 residues. Germline values: CDR1 SGHRS, CDR2 YFSETQ. The chain's CDR3 is CASSLGQRNTGELFF. CDR3 DNA sequence: TGCGCCAGCAGCTTGGGGCAGAGAAACACCGGGGAGCTGTTTTTT. Full variable domain (missing parts from reference TRBV5-1 and TRBJ2-2): KAGVTQTPRYLIKTRGQQVTLSCSPISGHRSVSWYQQTPGQGLQFLFEYFSETQRNKGNFPGRFSGRQFSNSRSEMNVSTLELGDSALYLCASSLGQRNTGELFFGEGSRLTVL.

This clonotype has only a few counts. CDR3 in DNA: TGTGCCAGCAGCTTTCCCCGGGACAGAAATAACACTGAAGCTTTCTTT. Protein sequence: CASSFPRDRNNTEAFF. The chain employs TRBV7-3 and TRBJ1-1; 7 bases are shared with TRBD1. CDR1 SGHTA and CDR2 FQGTGA come from the germline V gene. The CDR3 runs to 16 residues. V shed 3 bases, J shed 2 bases, and the junction held 9 bases outside the gene matches.

In this sample, this clonotype turned up many times. This chain joins TRBV7-3 and TRBJ2-2; TRBD2 might be the D (6 bases). CDR1 SGHTA and CDR2 FQGTGA come from the germline V gene. Trimming took 1 base from V and 1 from J, leaving 13 bases between them. The length of the CDR3 is 17 residues. For the CDR3, the DNA is TGTGCCAGCAGCTTAAGAGGGAGTAGCGGGAACACCGGGGAGCTGTTTTTT. It yields the protein CASSLRGSSGNTGELFF.

The chain couples TRBV2 to TRBJ2-4, with a weak D call TRBD1 (6 bases). Germline V lookup: CDR1 SNHLY, CDR2 FYNNEI. V was trimmed by 7 bases and J by 1 base, leaving 14 bases between them. The CDR3 sequence is 15 residues long. The CDR3 DNA sequence: TGTGCCAGCATTGAGGGGCAGGGGGCCAAAAACATTCAGTACTTC. Translating it yields CASIEGQGAKNIQYF.

J is TRBJ2-7 and V is TRBV7-2, with 8 bases aligning to TRBD1. This CDR3 contains 13 residues. V shed 4 bases, J shed 6 bases, and the junction held 5 bases outside the gene matches. The V gene's germline CDR1 is SGHTA and CDR2 FQGNSA. The chain's CDR3 is CASSSRQGTEQYF. The DNA of the CDR3 is TGTGCCAGCAGCTCGCGACAGGGGACCGAGCAGTACTTC.

This clonotype was observed many times. The CDR3 loop is CSARDFEQFF. In DNA form, the CDR3 reads TGCAGTGCTAGAGATTTCGAGCAGTTCTTC. V gene TRBV20-1 combines with J gene TRBJ2-1; no definite D call. Germline V gene data show CDR1 as DFQATT and CDR2 as SNEGSKA (reference sequence). CDR3 length: 10 residues. Deletions cut 0 bases from V and 10 bases from J, with 4 bases between.

This clonotype came up many times. This sequence joins TRBV4-2 and TRBJ2-7, with 12 nucleotides matching TRBD2. V gave up 1 base and J gave up 5 bases; unmatched junction bases: 3. Germline V CDR1 and CDR2: LGHNA, YNFKEQ. There are 15 residues in the CDR3. The CDR3: CASSQVLAGGHEQYF. CDR3 in DNA: TGTGCCAGCAGCCAAGTACTAGCGGGAGGCCACGAGCAGTACTTC.

The chain has TRBV7-2 and TRBJ1-3; unclear D gene. The V end was cut by 0 bases, the J end by 2 bases, with 8 bases between. The V gene's germline CDR1 is SGHTA and CDR2 FQGNSA. CDR3 length: 15 residues. The CDR3 loop reads CASSLAALPGNTIYF. As DNA, the CDR3 is TGTGCCAGCAGCTTAGCCGCTCTCCCTGGAAACACCATATATTTT.

The chain combines TRBV28 with TRBJ2-2, with 7 bases identical to TRBD2. V gave up 8 bases and J gave up 5 bases; unmatched junction bases: 5. Germline values: CDR1 MDHEN, CDR2 SYDVKM. The CDR3 runs 13 residues. In DNA form, the CDR3 reads TGTGCCAGCGTGAACGGGAGGACCGGGGAGCTGTTTTTT. Encoded protein: CASVNGRTGELFF.

This clonotype was picked up many times. The J gene is TRBJ2-3, the V gene TRBV11-2; 7 bases align to TRBD1. V lost 5 bases and J lost 3; bases outside the gene matches: 8. The germline V gene has CDR1 SGHAT and CDR2 FQNNGV. This CDR3 is 15 amino acids long. The CDR3 loop is CASSTHRGMTDTQYF. The CDR3 DNA reads as TGTGCCAGCAGCACACACAGGGGAATGACAGATACGCAGTATTTT.

This clonotype has only a few counts. The rearrangement links TRBV7-2 to TRBJ2-1; TRBD2 agrees at 15 bases. J lost 8 bases, V lost 5 bases, and 1 base had no gene match. Germline loops: CDR1 SGHTA, CDR2 FQGNSA. The CDR3 sequence is 14 residues long. CDR3: CASSRTSGRDEQFF. For the CDR3, the DNA is TGTGCCAGCAGCAGGACTAGCGGGAGGGATGAGCAGTTCTTC.

Notes on this clonotype: The junction and the germline gene differ at one end; a read error may be behind it. The rearrangement links TRBV7-7 to TRBJ2-1, with a weak D call TRBD1 (5 bases). Germline CDR1 and CDR2: SSHAT and FNYEAQ (reference sequence). The CDR3 contains 15 residues. CDR3 in DNA: TGTGCTAGCAGCTTAGTACCAGGGCCGCACAATGAGCAGTTCTTC. Translated, it gives CASSLVPGPHNEQFF.

Ten or more counts support this clonotype. This chain joins TRBV13 and TRBJ2-1; TRBD1 or TRBD2 may be the D gene (5 bases each). This CDR3 is built from 12 residues. Trimming removed 5 bases from V and 12 bases from J, with 14 bases in between. Germline V gene sequence: CDR1 PRHDT, CDR2 FYEKMQ (reference sequence). CDR3 DNA sequence: TGTGCCAGCAGCCCTCCGAGGGGTCGGCAGTTCTTC. This gives the protein CASSPPRGRQFF.

This clonotype was counted a few times. V gene TRBV4-1 combines with J gene TRBJ2-3; TRBD1 matches at 7 bases. CDR3 length: 15 residues. V gave up 3 bases and J gave up 2 bases; unmatched junction bases: 5. CDR1 and CDR2 (germline): MGHRA, YSYEKL. CDR3 bases: TGCGCCAGCAGCCACGAGGGGGCTTCCACAGATACGCAGTATTTT. Protein: CASSHEGASTDTQYF.

V gene TRBV20-1 combines with J gene TRBJ2-3; possibly TRBD2 for D (6 bases). This CDR3 is 15 amino acids long. V was clipped by 1 base and J by 6 bases, with 17 bases between them. CDR1 is DFQATT and CDR2 is SNEGSKA in the germline V gene (reference sequence). The CDR3 coding sequence is TGCAGTGCTAGAGCGGGACTCCAGTATATGGATACGCAGTATTTT. This translates into CSARAGLQYMDTQYF.

The table lists this clonotype with a few counts. The rearrangement joins TRBV20-1 to TRBJ1-5; D gene unclear. The CDR3 covers 13 residues. V dropped 3 bases and J dropped 4 bases, with 10 bases sitting between them. Germline CDR1 reads DFQATT; CDR2 reads SNEGSKA (reference sequence). The CDR3 reads CSASVLANQPQHF. CDR3 sequence (DNA): TGCAGTGCTAGTGTACTGGCAAATCAGCCCCAGCATTTT.

This clonotype was detected only a few times. This chain links TRBV29-1 with TRBJ1-1; TRBD1 is a possible D gene (6 bases). Looked up from germline, CDR1 is SQVTM and CDR2 is ANQGSEA. This CDR3 is 12 amino acids long. V shed 4 bases and J shed 4 bases, with 10 bases lying between them. In nucleotides, the CDR3 is TGCAGCGTTGTGTCAGGGGCCACTGAAGCTTTCTTT. This encodes CSVVSGATEAFF. The full variable domain, with the rest looked up from reference TRBV29-1 and TRBJ1-1, is SAVISQKPSRDICQRGTSLTIQCQVDSQVTMMFWYRQQPGQSLTLIATANQGSEATYESGFVIDKFPISRPNLTFSTLTVSNMSPEDSSIYLCSVVSGATEAFFGQGTRLTVV.

Ten or more counts support this clonotype. CDR3 DNA: TGTGCCTTCCAGACAGACGTGTCCGGGGAGCTGTTTTTT. Translating gives CAFQTDVSGELFF. This chain links TRBV30 with TRBJ2-2; D might be TRBD1 (5 bases). The CDR3 runs 13 residues. Germline CDR1 and CDR2: GTSNPN and SVGIG (reference sequence). V lost 7 bases and J lost 6, with 15 bases in between.

The rearrangement uses TRBV28 and TRBJ2-3; TRBD1 matches 9 bases. This CDR3 spans 15 amino acids. The V gene's germline CDR1 is MDHEN and CDR2 SYDVKM. V lost 6 bases to trimming and J lost 5 bases; unmatched junction nucleotides: 9. CDR3 region: CASRKQGASKDTQYF. CDR3 DNA: TGTGCCAGCAGGAAACAGGGGGCGTCTAAAGATACGCAGTATTTT.

This clonotype was observed at least ten times. This sequence joins TRBV20-1 and TRBJ1-5; TRBD1 is a possible D gene (5 bases). Germline V gene lookup returns CDR1 DFQATT and CDR2 SNEGSKA (reference sequence). The CDR3 runs 16 residues. With 2 bases removed from V and 0 bases from J, the gap between germline ends came to 14 bases. The CDR3 is CSARRGGTDSNQPQHF. CDR3 DNA sequence: TGCAGTGCTAGAAGGGGCGGAACCGATAGCAATCAGCCCCAGCATTTT.